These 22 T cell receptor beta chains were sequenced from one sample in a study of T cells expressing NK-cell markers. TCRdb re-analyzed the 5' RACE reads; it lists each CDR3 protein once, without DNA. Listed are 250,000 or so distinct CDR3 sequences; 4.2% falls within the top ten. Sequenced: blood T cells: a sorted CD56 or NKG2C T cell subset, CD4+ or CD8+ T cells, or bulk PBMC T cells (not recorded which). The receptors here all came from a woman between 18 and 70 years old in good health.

CDR3 sequence reads: CASSLDPVLTGELFF. The chain links TRBV7-2 to TRBJ2-2; no DNA is available, so the TRBD1 call from TCRdb remains unchecked. The CDR3 covers 15 residues. Germline CDR1 SGHTA, CDR2 FQGNSA.

The CDR3 sequence is CASSLGGAQHF. The gene calls are TRBV12-3 or TRBV12-4 and TRBJ1-5. The CDR3 runs 11 residues.

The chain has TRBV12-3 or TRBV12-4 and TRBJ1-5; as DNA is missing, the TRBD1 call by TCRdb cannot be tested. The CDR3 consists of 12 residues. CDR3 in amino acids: CATRGGNQPQHF.

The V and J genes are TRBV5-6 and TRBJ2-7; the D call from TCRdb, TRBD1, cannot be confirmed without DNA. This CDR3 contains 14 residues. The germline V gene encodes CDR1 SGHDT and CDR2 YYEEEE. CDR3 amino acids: CASSRGQGNYEQYF.

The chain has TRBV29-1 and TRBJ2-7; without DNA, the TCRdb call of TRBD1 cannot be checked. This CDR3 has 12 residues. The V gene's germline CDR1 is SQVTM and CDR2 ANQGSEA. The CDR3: CSASGQGREQYF.

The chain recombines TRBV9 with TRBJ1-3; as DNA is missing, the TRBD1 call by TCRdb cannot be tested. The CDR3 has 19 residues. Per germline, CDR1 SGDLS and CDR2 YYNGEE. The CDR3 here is CASSVRINPGTAEGNTIYF.

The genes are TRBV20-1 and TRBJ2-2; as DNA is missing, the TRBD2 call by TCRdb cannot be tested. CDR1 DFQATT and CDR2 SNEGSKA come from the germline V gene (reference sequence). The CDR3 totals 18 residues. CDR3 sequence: CSARALTSGSFGTGELFF.

This CDR3 is CSDGTGGADTQYF. The chain employs TRBV29-1 and TRBJ2-3; the D call from TCRdb, TRBD1, cannot be confirmed without DNA. CDR3 length equals 13 residues. Germline assignment: CDR1 SQVTM and CDR2 ANQGSEA.

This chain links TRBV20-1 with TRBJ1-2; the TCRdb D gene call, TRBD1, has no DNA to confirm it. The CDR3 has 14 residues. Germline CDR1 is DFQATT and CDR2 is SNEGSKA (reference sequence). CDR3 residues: CSASKQGAGYGYTF.

The CDR3 reads CASSLMRTEAFF. This chain uses TRBV28 with TRBJ1-1. The CDR3 length is 12 residues. The germline gives CDR1 MDHEN, CDR2 SYDVKM.

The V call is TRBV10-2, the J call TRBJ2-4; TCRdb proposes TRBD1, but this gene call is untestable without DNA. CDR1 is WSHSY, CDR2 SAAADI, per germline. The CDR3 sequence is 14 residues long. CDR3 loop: CASSPPGTKNIQYF.

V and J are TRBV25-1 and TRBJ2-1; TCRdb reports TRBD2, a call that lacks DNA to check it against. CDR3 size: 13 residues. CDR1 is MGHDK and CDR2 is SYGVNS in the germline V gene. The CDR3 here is CASLARFSNEQFF.

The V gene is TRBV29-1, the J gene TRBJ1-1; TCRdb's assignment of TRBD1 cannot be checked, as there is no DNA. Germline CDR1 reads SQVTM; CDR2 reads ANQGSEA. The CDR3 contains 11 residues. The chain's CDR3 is CSATGGNEAFF.

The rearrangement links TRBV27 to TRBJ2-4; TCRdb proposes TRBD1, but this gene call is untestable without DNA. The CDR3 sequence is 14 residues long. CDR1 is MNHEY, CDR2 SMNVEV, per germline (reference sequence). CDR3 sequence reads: CASSSYPVKNIQYF.

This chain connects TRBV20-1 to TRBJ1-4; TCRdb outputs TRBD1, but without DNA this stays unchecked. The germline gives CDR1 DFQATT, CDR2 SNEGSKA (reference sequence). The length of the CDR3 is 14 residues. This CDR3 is CSARGRTGVEKLFF.

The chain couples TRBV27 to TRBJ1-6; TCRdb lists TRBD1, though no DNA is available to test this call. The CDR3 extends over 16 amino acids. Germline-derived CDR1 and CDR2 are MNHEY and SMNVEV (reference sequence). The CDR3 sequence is CASSSPHSSYNSPLHF.

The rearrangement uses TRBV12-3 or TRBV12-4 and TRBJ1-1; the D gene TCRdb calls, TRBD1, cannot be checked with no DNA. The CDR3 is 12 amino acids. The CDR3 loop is CASSFSKGGAFF.

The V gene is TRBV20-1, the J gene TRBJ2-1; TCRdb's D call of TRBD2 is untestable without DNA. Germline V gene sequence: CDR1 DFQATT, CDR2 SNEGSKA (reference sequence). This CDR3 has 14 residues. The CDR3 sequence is CSAEPGTSRGEQFF.

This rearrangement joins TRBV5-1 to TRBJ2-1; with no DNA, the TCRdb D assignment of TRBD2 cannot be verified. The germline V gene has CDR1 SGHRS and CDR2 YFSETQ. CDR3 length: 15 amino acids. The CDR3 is CASSLVLGGWYEQFF.

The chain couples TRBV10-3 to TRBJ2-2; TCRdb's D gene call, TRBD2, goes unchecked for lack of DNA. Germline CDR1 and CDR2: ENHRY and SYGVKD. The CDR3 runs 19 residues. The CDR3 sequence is CAISESLGGLAKNTGELFF.

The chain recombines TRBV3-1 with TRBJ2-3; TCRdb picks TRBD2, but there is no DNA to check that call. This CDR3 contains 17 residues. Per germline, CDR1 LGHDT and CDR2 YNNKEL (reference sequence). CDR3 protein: CASSLPGLAGGTDTQYF.

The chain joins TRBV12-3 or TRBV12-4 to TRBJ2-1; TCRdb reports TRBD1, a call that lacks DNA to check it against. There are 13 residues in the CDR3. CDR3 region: CASTEQGRNEQFF.